This TCR beta chain was sequenced during a study of shared clonotypes between healthy human individuals. Subsets obtained from CD4+ cells comprised CD45RA+ naive and CD45RA-negative memory cells. Profiling relied on immunoSEQ multiplex PCR, and the TCRdb table lists in-frame clones only, not all of them. The top ten clones hold around 0.067% of a sample with 180,000 or so clones, about 93% of them seen once. The TCR sequence derives from a young woman in good health. Sequencing used naive CD4+ T cells sorted from blood. Subset in this sample: CD45RA+ positively selected.

The CDR3 DNA sequence: TGTGCCAGTAGTATAGACGGGGGGAGATCGACCCAGTACTTC. It yields the protein CASSIDGGRSTQYF. This chain links TRBV19 with TRBJ2-5, with 7 nucleotides matching TRBD2. CDR1 is LNHDA, CDR2 SQIVND, per germline (reference sequence). The CDR3 length is 14 residues. The J segment lost 7 bases and the V segment lost 0 bases, leaving 5 bases of the junction unmatched. Filled out from reference TRBV19 and TRBJ2-5, the complete variable domain reads DGGITQSPKYLFRKEGQNVTLSCEQNLNHDAMYWYRQDPGQGLRLIYYSQIVNDFQKGDIAEGYSVSREKKESFPLTVTSAQKNPTAFYLCASSIDGGRSTQYFGPGTRLLVL.